Listed here are 24 T cell receptor beta chains from one sample, sequenced in a study of blood T cell repertoires in COVID-19. The assay was immunoSEQ multiplex PCR, and TCRdb's table has in-frame clones only and misses some. The sample lists about 140,000 clones, roughly four fifths occurring once. Sequenced sample: peripheral blood. These receptors originate from a human donor in a cohort sampled during active COVID-19.

The J gene is TRBJ1-1, the V gene TRBV28; D gene unclear. The CDR3 sequence is 13 residues long. Germline assignment: CDR1 MDHEN and CDR2 SYDVKM. CDR3 DNA: TGTGCGGTAAGGAGGCTCAGGAACACTGAAGCTTTCTTT. Protein sequence: CAVRRLRNTEAFF.

V usage is TRBV27 and J usage is TRBJ2-5; 7 bases line up with TRBD1. The CDR3 loop spans 13 amino acids. CDR1 and CDR2 (germline): MNHEY, SMNVEV (reference sequence). J lost 4 bases, V lost 11 bases, and 10 bases had no gene match. The CDR3 here is CAAGRDRGETQYF. DNA of the CDR3: TGTGCCGCGGGCAGGGACAGAGGAGAGACCCAGTACTTC.

The CDR3 protein is CASGFGVGSGANVLTF. The CDR3, as DNA: TGTGCTAGTGGTTTCGGGGTGGGCTCTGGGGCCAACGTCCTGACTTTC. This sequence joins TRBV12-5 and TRBJ2-6; D is perhaps TRBD2 (5 bases). Germline V lookup: CDR1 LGHNT, CDR2 FRNRAP. The CDR3 has 16 amino acids. V dropped 3 bases and J dropped 0 bases, with 9 bases sitting between them. Full variable domain (missing parts from reference TRBV12-5 and TRBJ2-6): DARVTQTPRHKVTEMGQEVTMRCQPILGHNTVFWYRQTMMQGLELLAYFRNRAPLDDSGMPKDRFSAEMPDATLATLKIQPSEPRDSAVYFCASGFGVGSGANVLTFGAGSRLTVL.

The V call is TRBV24-1, the J call TRBJ2-3; weak D call: TRBD1 (6 bases). Germline CDR1 and CDR2: KGHDR and SFDVKD. This CDR3 region has 13 residues. V lost 4 bases and J 5 bases, leaving 9 bases between the germline ends. CDR3 residues: CATSDRGGDTQYF. CDR3 sequence (DNA): TGTGCCACCAGTGACCGAGGGGGAGATACGCAGTATTTT.

V is TRBV11-2 and J is TRBJ2-1; 11 bases align to TRBD2. CDR3 size: 15 residues. V shed 5 bases, J shed 7 bases, and the junction held 7 bases outside the gene matches. The germline V gene encodes CDR1 SGHAT and CDR2 FQNNGV. The CDR3 DNA reads as TGTGCCAGCAGCGCAACTAGCGGGAGAGGTAATGAGCAGTTCTTC. It encodes CASSATSGRGNEQFF.

The chain combines TRBV2 with TRBJ2-1, with 11 nucleotides matching TRBD2. V lost 5 bases, J lost 6 bases, and 6 bases stayed unmatched. From germline, CDR1 is SNHLY and CDR2 FYNNEI. This CDR3 is built from 15 residues. The CDR3 reads CASSLRLAGINEQFF. CDR3 in DNA: TGTGCCAGCAGTCTTCGACTAGCGGGAATCAATGAGCAGTTCTTC.

This clone occurred once. This rearrangement joins TRBV20-1 to TRBJ2-3, with TRBD2 as a possible D gene (5 bases). This CDR3 contains 14 residues. CDR1 and CDR2 (germline): DFQATT, SNEGSKA (reference sequence). Trimming stripped 3 bases from V and 2 bases from J, with 12 bases between. The CDR3 region is CSASDRETTDTQYF. DNA of the CDR3: TGCAGTGCTAGTGATAGGGAGACCACAGATACGCAGTATTTT.

J is TRBJ2-1 and V is TRBV27, with TRBD1 matching 11 bases. The CDR3 covers 18 residues. CDR1 is MNHEY, CDR2 SMNVEV, per germline (reference sequence). V lost 5 bases to trimming and J lost 8 bases; unmatched junction nucleotides: 17. CDR3 nucleotides: TGTGCCAGCAGTACGGACAGGGGGCGGTGGGAGAGTTGGGATGAGCAGTTCTTC. Protein sequence: CASSTDRGRWESWDEQFF.

The chain couples TRBV5-1 to TRBJ1-1; D gene unclear. Trimming stripped 0 bases from V and 0 bases from J, with 12 bases between. This CDR3 is 16 amino acids long. CDR1 is SGHRS, CDR2 YFSETQ, per germline. Here the CDR3 DNA reads TGCGCCAGCAGCTTGGGAGGGTCCAGTCTGAACACTGAAGCTTTCTTT. The encoded protein is CASSLGGSSLNTEAFF.

V is TRBV15 and J is TRBJ2-7; D gene ambiguous. Per the germline V gene, CDR1 is LNHNV and CDR2 is YYDKDF (reference sequence). V was shortened by 8 bases and J by 0 bases, with 11 bases between the two germline ends. CDR3 size: 13 residues. The CDR3 DNA is TGTGCCACCCTTGATTCGGGCTCCTACGAGCAGTACTTC. Protein product: CATLDSGSYEQYF.

The rearrangement uses TRBV18 and TRBJ1-5; 7 nucleotides match TRBD1. Germline V gene sequence: CDR1 KGHSH, CDR2 LQKENI. The CDR3 is 13 residues long. J lost 7 bases, V lost 5 bases, and 5 bases had no gene match. The DNA for the CDR3 is TGTGCCAGCTCAGAGGGGACAGACCAGCCCCAGCATTTT. Translation: CASSEGTDQPQHF.

V gene TRBV19 combines with J gene TRBJ2-1; TRBD2 is a possible D gene (6 bases). Germline CDR1 and CDR2: LNHDA and SQIVND (reference sequence). The length of the CDR3 is 13 residues. The V end lost 8 bases, the J end lost 5 bases, and 13 bases lay between the germline ends. The CDR3 DNA is TGTGCCAGTTCTCCGCGGGAACACAATGAGCAGTTCTTC. Its protein product is CASSPREHNEQFF.

The chain couples TRBV18 to TRBJ1-1, with unresolved D. The CDR3 consists of 14 residues. Germline V gene sequence: CDR1 KGHSH, CDR2 LQKENI. Deletions cut 3 bases from V and 3 bases from J, with 11 bases between. CDR3 in DNA: TGTGCCAGCTCACCCCCCGGCGGATACACTGAAGCTTTCTTT. Its protein product is CASSPPGGYTEAFF.

This clone has a handful of counts. CDR3 sequence (DNA): TGTGCCTGGAGTACCCAAGCGGGAGCGGTGTACGAGCAGTACTTC. As protein: CAWSTQAGAVYEQYF. V is TRBV30 and J is TRBJ2-7; 8 bases are shared with TRBD2. Germline V gene data show CDR1 as GTSNPN and CDR2 as SVGIG (reference sequence). V shed 2 bases, J shed 4 bases, and the junction held 10 bases outside the gene matches. The length of the CDR3 is 15 residues. The full variable domain, its missing parts supplied by reference TRBV30 and TRBJ2-7, is SQTIHQWPATLVQPVGSPLSLECTVEGTSNPNLYWYRQAAGRGLQLLFYSVGIGQISSEVPQNLSASRPQDRQFILSSKKLLLSDSGFYLCAWSTQAGAVYEQYFGPGTRLTVT.

The CDR3 coding sequence is TGTGCCAGTAGGCCCGCGGGTCCCGGGGAGCTGTTTTTT. Its protein is CASRPAGPGELFF. The chain is built from TRBV19 and TRBJ2-2, with a weak D call TRBD2 (5 bases). Trimming removed 6 bases at V and 6 bases at J, with 11 bases between. CDR3 length equals 13 residues. The V gene's germline CDR1 is LNHDA and CDR2 SQIVND (reference sequence).

The chain carries TRBV30 and TRBJ1-5; 12 nucleotides align to TRBD1. This CDR3 has 17 amino acids. Per the germline V gene, CDR1 is GTSNPN and CDR2 is SVGIG (reference sequence). With V trimmed by 0 bases and J by 4 bases, 7 bases remained unmatched. CDR3 DNA: TGTGCCTGGAGTGTACGGGGACAGGGGGCTTTTAATCAGCCCCAGCATTTT. Protein sequence: CAWSVRGQGAFNQPQHF.

This sequence joins TRBV28 and TRBJ2-3, with TRBD2 as a possible D gene (6 bases). V lost 8 bases, J lost 3 bases, and 18 bases lay in between. This CDR3 has 15 residues. The germline CDR1 and CDR2 sequences are MDHEN and SYDVKM. The CDR3 spells CASGGWAPGTDTQYF. The CDR3 DNA follows: TGTGCCAGCGGGGGGTGGGCTCCGGGGACAGATACGCAGTATTTT.

This clone showed up just a few times. The genes are TRBV3-1 (or the pseudogene TRBV3-2) and TRBJ2-7, with TRBD1 as a possible D gene (5 bases). Germline V gene data show CDR1 as LGHDT and CDR2 as YNNKEL (reference sequence). V was clipped by 2 bases and J by 0 bases, with 11 bases between them. The CDR3 length is 15 residues. Here the CDR3 DNA reads TGTGCCAGCAGCCAATCCCCAGGGTCCTCCTACGAGCAGTACTTC. It is translated as CASSQSPGSSYEQYF.

V usage is TRBV29-1 and J usage is TRBJ2-3, with D perhaps TRBD2 (6 bases). The ends were cut back, 4 bases at V and 2 bases at J, with 10 bases in the middle. The CDR3 contains 13 residues. Germline CDR1 SQVTM, CDR2 ANQGSEA. CDR3 residues: CSVGRDSTDTQYF. Here the CDR3 DNA reads TGCAGCGTTGGGAGGGACTCCACAGATACGCAGTATTTT.

This chain's CDR3 is CASKGTSVPYSYNEQFF. The CDR3 DNA reads TGTGCCAGTAAAGGAACTAGCGTACCTTACTCCTACAATGAGCAGTTCTTC. The chain carries TRBV19 and TRBJ2-1; 7 nucleotides line up with TRBD2. Trimming cost V 7 bases and J 0 bases; bases outside gene matches: 12. This CDR3 contains 17 residues. CDR1 and CDR2 (germline): LNHDA, SQIVND (reference sequence). Supplemented by reference TRBV19 and TRBJ2-1, the full variable domain reads DGGITQSPKYLFRKEGQNVTLSCEQNLNHDAMYWYRQDPGQGLRLIYYSQIVNDFQKGDIAEGYSVSREKKESFPLTVTSAQKNPTAFYLCASKGTSVPYSYNEQFFGPGTRLTVL.

The chain has TRBV6-6 and TRBJ1-5, with a tentative D call TRBD1 (6 bases). Between the trimmed V and J ends, which lost 6 bases and 2 bases, there was a span of 14 bases. Germline CDR1 reads MNHNY; CDR2 reads SVGAGI (reference sequence). The CDR3 consists of 15 residues. CDR3 sequence (DNA): TGTGCCAGCAGCCTAGGGGGAGGGGGCAATCAGCCCCAGCATTTT. This encodes CASSLGGGGNQPQHF.

V gene TRBV30 combines with J gene TRBJ1-6; D is unclear. Looked up from germline, CDR1 is GTSNPN and CDR2 is SVGIG (reference sequence). Trimming took off 4 bases at V and 10 bases at J, with 11 bases between the two ends. There are 12 residues in the CDR3. The CDR3 nucleotides read TGTGCCTGGAAGTCAAGCTACTCACCCCTCCACTTT. This codes for CAWKSSYSPLHF. Combining the CDR3 with reference TRBV30 and TRBJ1-6 gives the whole variable domain SQTIHQWPATLVQPVGSPLSLECTVEGTSNPNLYWYRQAAGRGLQLLFYSVGIGQISSEVPQNLSASRPQDRQFILSSKKLLLSDSGFYLCAWKSSYSPLHFGNGTRLTVT.

The chain has TRBV5-1 and TRBJ2-7; a possible D gene is TRBD1 (6 bases). The CDR3 contains 15 residues. CDR1 SGHRS and CDR2 YFSETQ come from the germline V gene. Deletions cut 0 bases from V and 1 base from J, with 11 bases between. The CDR3 here is CASSLVGAGSYEQYF. In DNA form, the CDR3 reads TGCGCCAGCAGCTTGGTGGGGGCAGGATCCTACGAGCAGTACTTC. The full variable domain, rest sourced from reference TRBV5-1 and TRBJ2-7, is KAGVTQTPRYLIKTRGQQVTLSCSPISGHRSVSWYQQTPGQGLQFLFEYFSETQRNKGNFPGRFSGRQFSNSRSEMNVSTLELGDSALYLCASSLVGAGSYEQYFGPGTRLTVT.

The chain couples TRBV24-1 to TRBJ1-3; tentative D call: TRBD1 (5 bases). Per germline, CDR1 KGHDR and CDR2 SFDVKD. There are 15 residues in the CDR3. V was shortened by 3 bases and J by 3 bases, with 11 bases between the two germline ends. CDR3 DNA: TGTGCCACCAGTGATCCGACAGCCAGTGGAAACACCATATATTTT. It specifies CATSDPTASGNTIYF.